The rows below give T cell receptor beta chains drawn from one sample of a study of blood T cell repertoires in COVID-19. The assay was immunoSEQ multiplex PCR, and TCRdb's table has in-frame clones only and misses some. The table records about 29,000 clones, roughly 80% of them present only once. Sequencing used peripheral blood. Source of these receptors: a man older than 75 with active COVID-19. Each CDR3 is given without its conserved first and last residue. Clone size appears in some rows only: once, few, many, or a class for an expanded clone.

V gene	clone size	CDR3 protein
TRBV20-1	-	SARGETQY
TRBV4-1	-	ASSQEVGGYGYT
TRBV10-3	-	AISESGQGSNQPQH
TRBV25-1	few	ASRAGGSYEQY
TRBV19	-	ASSIGITGMNTEAF
TRBV7-3	-	ASSLRGGQGGTGELF
TRBV5-4	-	ASSLGLEETQY
TRBV5-1	few	ASSLRDSFSGYT
TRBV10-1	-	ASLVHEQF
TRBV3-1/TRBV3-2	-	ASSQVGLQETQY
TRBV29-1	-	SVEYPSQGEKLF
TRBV7-9	-	ASSSRGLGTSGTQY
TRBV10-3	-	AISAEAINQETQY
TRBV6-6	-	ASLSGVDGYT
TRBV5-1	-	ASSPQDRRGDTEAF
TRBV19	-	ASSIGGAPTSEQY
TRBV6-5	-	ASINLDRENEAF
TRBV5-1	-	ASSLRYDPGLRNEQF
TRBV19	-	ASARLVGYNEQF
TRBV7-9	-	ASSLDRSSGGAWGNEQF
TRBV30	-	AWSGNRGLYGYT
TRBV6-1	-	ASSERDSYNEQF
TRBV19	-	ASSIRGGGADTQY
TRBV15	-	ATSAQTGGGETQY
TRBV30	-	AWSVAGAGGNTIY
TRBV11-2	-	ASSLDGQRNYGYT
TRBV7-6	-	ASSFRGSGGTQETQY
TRBV6-5	-	ASSPPGKGESPLH
TRBV6-1	-	ASSESGGADQPQH
TRBV12-5	few	ASAQQGNSPLH
TRBV25-1	few	ASSESTGVATGELF
TRBV5-1	medium-sized	ASSWGSSGGQETQY
TRBV27	-	ASSLTGGGIQPQH
TRBV6-6	-	ASRNDYEQF
TRBV6-6	once	ASKGDSYEQY
TRBV7-9	-	ASSRRWGIRGSSYNEQF
TRBV10-1	-	ASSESTSGGGTQY
TRBV5-6	-	ASSPRGGSLNIQY
TRBV2	once	ASSVALAVYEQY
TRBV3-1/TRBV3-2	-	ASSPYGGPNTEAF
TRBV6-5	few	ASSPDSGNSPLH
TRBV2	-	ASKRLAATGELF
TRBV6-5	-	ASRYIQGSEAF
TRBV5-6	-	ASSRGTGEAF
TRBV18	-	ASSPGTGKGHEQF
TRBV7-9	-	ASSLAGTGNTEAF
TRBV2	-	ASRGTVVYGYT
TRBV19	-	ASSLKQGAQNSPLH
TRBV25-1	-	ASSRGQNSYLREKLF
TRBV19	once	ASSIKGANTGELF
TRBV5-5	-	ASSLAFPGGAYNEQF
TRBV30	-	AWSVLQARTQY
TRBV5-1	-	ASTPTGTGANTDTQY
TRBV6-2/TRBV6-3	-	ASSYQGDTQY
TRBV25-1	-	ASRSIGAGELF
TRBV10-3	-	AIKGQETSYEQY
TRBV19	few	ASSSRGQGVYEQY
TRBV4-1	-	ASSQERNRGNQPQH
TRBV6-5	-	ASRSGGSNTGELF